The clone carrying this T cell receptor beta chain was counted a single time. The RNA, about 0.5 to 1 ug, was put through reverse transcription using random hexamers. An immunoSEQ multiplex PCR generated amplified TCR beta CDR3 products spanning 54 Vbeta and 13 Jbeta. TCRdb analysed the immunoSEQ multiplex PCR reads with MiXCR anew, one entry per CDR3 protein. Here the sample spans more than 200,000 distinct CDR3 sequences, approximately 90% being singletons. Purification of the CD8+ and CD4+ T cells relied on negative isolation, and TEMRA cells underwent FACS enrichment. Trimming took 4 bases from V and 2 from J; bases not matched to a gene: 4. From germline, CDR1 is SGDLS and CDR2 YYNGEE. The CDR3 is 14 amino acids. The data stem from a study of CD8 T cells in Susac syndrome.

The source of this sequence is a human donor with multiple sclerosis. This chain links TRBV9 with TRBJ2-7; 9 nucleotides match TRBD2. Sequencing was carried out using CD8+ T cells from PBMCs. In DNA form, the CDR3 reads TGTGCCAGCAGCCTACTAGCGGGCACCTACGAGCAGTACTTC. It codes for CASSLLAGTYEQYF.